One sample yielded the 6 T cell receptor beta chains listed below, sequenced in a study of T cell responses to AZD1222 COVID-19 vaccine. Repertoires were generated with immunoSEQ multiplex PCR, while TCRdb's copy carries only in-frame clones and drops some. The data show about 99,000 clones, about 90% seen once. The sequences come from peripheral blood, collected on day 0 of AZD1222 vaccination. The receptors were sampled from an adult in good health.

This chain links TRBV19 with TRBJ1-1; TRBD1 agrees at 9 bases. Germline assignment: CDR1 LNHDA and CDR2 SQIVND (reference sequence). The CDR3 runs 16 residues. CDR3 sequence (DNA): TGTGGTACATCGGGACAGGGAGGGAGAGGGAACACTGAAGCTTTCTTT. Its protein is CGTSGQGGRGNTEAFF.

This clone was counted between two and nine times. The gene calls are TRBV7-9 and TRBJ2-2, with D possibly matching TRBD2 (6 bases). The CDR3 is 15 amino acids. The germline V gene has CDR1 SEHNR and CDR2 FQNEAQ (reference sequence). Between the trimmed V and J ends, which lost 1 base and 6 bases, there was a span of 12 bases. The CDR3: CASSLDGGIAGELFF. The DNA for the CDR3 is TGTGCCAGCAGCTTAGATGGAGGGATAGCCGGGGAGCTGTTTTTT.

The CDR3 coding sequence is TGTGCCACCAGTGCAGGGGGGAACTATGGCTACACCTTC. Translated, it gives CATSAGGNYGYTF. The chain is built from TRBV24-1 and TRBJ1-2, with 7 positions matching TRBD1. The CDR3 loop spans 13 amino acids. Germline CDR1 reads KGHDR; CDR2 reads SFDVKD. V shed 5 bases, J shed 2 bases, and the junction held 1 base outside the gene matches.

The J gene is TRBJ1-1, the V gene TRBV6-5; the D gene is possibly TRBD1 (5 bases). Trimming shortened V by 3 bases and J by 5 bases, and 10 bases separated the two germline ends. CDR3 length: 13 amino acids. Germline V gene sequence: CDR1 MNHEY, CDR2 SVGAGI. The CDR3 coding sequence is TGTGCCAGCAGTTATGAAGGGGAAACTGAAGCTTTCTTT. It specifies CASSYEGETEAFF.

The chain carries TRBV6-1 and TRBJ1-5; 10 bases are a match to TRBD1. This CDR3 is built from 19 residues. V lost 1 base to trimming and J lost 0 bases; unmatched junction nucleotides: 9. Looked up from germline, CDR1 is MNHNS and CDR2 is SASEGT. DNA of the CDR3: TGTGCCAGCAGTGAAGTCTTGGGGACAGGGGTTTATAGCAATCAGCCCCAGCATTTT. Translating gives CASSEVLGTGVYSNQPQHF.

The V call is TRBV28, the J call TRBJ1-5; D unclear. Per the germline V gene, CDR1 is MDHEN and CDR2 is SYDVKM. This CDR3 is built from 16 residues. V lost 4 bases to trimming and J lost 5 bases, with 18 bases between them. CDR3 nucleotides: TGTGCCAGCAGTTCACTTCCGGCCACCGGGCATCAGCCCCAGCATTTT. It is translated as CASSSLPATGHQPQHF.